These 7 T cell receptor beta chains were sequenced from one sample in a study of spatial heterogeneity in lung cancer. Time point defined: blood at routine non-recurrence follow-up after resection. TCRdb redid the calling of the 5' RACE reads with MiXCR, one entry per CDR3 protein. The table records roughly 16,000 distinct CDR3 sequences, roughly 6.3% of them present only once. Source: PBMCs, taken at follow-up. The receptors here all came from a male donor with early-stage non-small cell lung cancer.

This clonotype is medium-sized (0.01 to 0.1%) in the sample. The chain has TRBV28 and TRBJ1-5; D ambiguous. The germline V and J ends were trimmed by 2 bases and 9 bases, with 5 bases remaining between them. Germline V CDR1 and CDR2: MDHEN, SYDVKM. There are 11 residues in the CDR3. The CDR3 nucleotides are TGTGCCAGCAGTTTAGAAACGCCCCAGCATTTT. This sequence encodes CASSLETPQHF.

J is TRBJ2-7 and V is TRBV5-6; TRBD2 matches 14 bases. The CDR3 has 15 residues. Germline CDR1 and CDR2: SGHDT and YYEEEE. V lost 4 bases, J lost 3 bases, and 3 bases stayed unmatched. The CDR3 DNA follows: TGTGCCAGCAGCCCAGGACTAGCGGGAGGCTACGAGCAGTACTTC. Amino acids: CASSPGLAGGYEQYF.

The chain is built from TRBV20-1 and TRBJ1-6, with D possibly matching TRBD1 (5 bases). Trimming removed 6 bases at V and 12 bases at J, with 18 bases between. Germline V gene data show CDR1 as DFQATT and CDR2 as SNEGSKA (reference sequence). The CDR3 is made up of 13 amino acids. The CDR3 loop is CSATTASRLPLHF. The CDR3 region has the DNA TGCAGTGCCACGACAGCGAGCCGATTACCCCTCCACTTT.

This clonotype was recorded once. This chain uses TRBV19 with TRBJ1-1; perhaps TRBD1 as D (6 bases). Trimming stripped 6 bases from V and 1 base from J, with 9 bases between. The germline V gene encodes CDR1 LNHDA and CDR2 SQIVND (reference sequence). The CDR3 extends over 13 amino acids. The CDR3 DNA sequence: TGTGCCAGTAGCGACAGGAAGAACACTGAAGCTTTCTTT. Its translation is CASSDRKNTEAFF.

This clonotype was counted at least ten times. The CDR3 nucleotides read TGTGCCAGCAGCGTAGGCGGCGGAACTGAGCAGTTCTTC. Its protein product is CASSVGGGTEQFF. The genes are TRBV9 and TRBJ2-1; no reliable D call. This CDR3 spans 13 amino acids. The germline CDR1 and CDR2 sequences are SGDLS and YYNGEE. V dropped 0 bases and J dropped 9 bases, with 10 bases sitting between them.

This clonotype was picked up many times. This chain joins TRBV9 and TRBJ2-3, with 9 bases identical to TRBD2. Trimming cost V 0 bases and J 5 bases; bases outside gene matches: 10. This CDR3 comprises 17 residues. The V gene's germline CDR1 is SGDLS and CDR2 YYNGEE. CDR3 residues: CASSVVPSGAEGDTQYF. DNA of the CDR3: TGTGCCAGCAGCGTAGTCCCTAGCGGGGCCGAGGGAGATACGCAGTATTTT.

This clonotype appeared a few times. The J gene is TRBJ2-1, the V gene TRBV6-2 or TRBV6-3; no reliable D call. The germline V and J ends were trimmed by 2 bases and 9 bases, with 14 bases remaining between them. The CDR3 loop spans 14 amino acids. Germline V lookup: CDR1 MNHEY, CDR2 SVGEGT. CDR3 region: CASSYRQFQVEQFF. CDR3 bases: TGTGCCAGCAGTTACAGGCAGTTTCAGGTTGAGCAGTTCTTC.